The present entry profiles one TCR beta chain with its context. Its specificity is unknown. The data derive from a study of regulatory T cells in long-lasting Graves disease. Study overall: Prior antithyroid drug treatment in newly diagnosed Graves' patients lasted under 3 months.

Broader study findings: Persistent disease exhibited a predilection for TRBV28, TRBJ1-2 and TRBJ2-5.

This CDR3 has 15 residues. The germline gives CDR1 LGHDT, CDR2 YNNKEL (reference sequence). V lost 0 bases to trimming and J lost 2 bases, with 11 bases between them. As for time point: newly diagnosed GD, antithyroid drugs for less than 3 months. Extracted PBMC RNA gave rise to the TCR library. iRepertoire HTBI primers and Arm-PCR of CDR3 regions built TCR beta libraries. MiXCR, run by TCRdb on the multiplex PCR reads, gives a single entry per CDR3 protein. The sample shows fewer than 450,000 distinct CDR3 sequences, about 15% of them seen only once. These data were also filed under a second study, of T cells in Graves' hyperthyroidism and ophthalmopathy.

The clonotype was recovered from a woman in her forties with Graves disease. The rearrangement joins TRBV3-1 to TRBJ2-7; D uncertain. This sample comprised peripheral blood mononuclear cells (PBMCs), obtained at new diagnosis, from a patient treated with antithyroid drugs. Here the CDR3 DNA reads TGTGCCAGCAGCCAAGATTTCACGGCAACCTACGAGCAGTACTTC. Protein: CASSQDFTATYEQYF.